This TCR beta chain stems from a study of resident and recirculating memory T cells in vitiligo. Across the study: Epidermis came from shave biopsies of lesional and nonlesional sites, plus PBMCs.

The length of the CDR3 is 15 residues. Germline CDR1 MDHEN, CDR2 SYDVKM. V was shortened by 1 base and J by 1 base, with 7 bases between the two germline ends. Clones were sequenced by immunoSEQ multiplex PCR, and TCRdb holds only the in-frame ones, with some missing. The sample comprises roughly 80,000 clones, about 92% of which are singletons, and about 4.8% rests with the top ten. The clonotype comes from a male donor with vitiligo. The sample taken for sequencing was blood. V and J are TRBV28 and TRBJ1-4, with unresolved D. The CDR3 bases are TGTGCCAGCAGTTTATCCCTCGGAACTAATGAAAAACTGTTTTTT. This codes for CASSLSLGTNEKLFF.